This T cell receptor beta chain was identified during a study of cytomegalovirus exposure and HLA in healthy donors. Study-level findings and limits: Reportedly, cytomegalovirus status was diagnosed with high sensitivity and specificity. Analysis was carried out at a later point, and it linked a missense DCLRE1C variant to TCR beta V- and J-gene trimming.

V lost 3 bases and J lost 0, with 7 bases in between. CDR3 size: 14 residues. Germline lookup yields CDR1 SGHRS and CDR2 YFSETQ. Primers included in the PCR were 60 Vbeta and 13 Jbeta primers. Clones were read by immunoSEQ multiplex PCR, and TCRdb kept only the in-frame ones, dropping some. The table lists 110,000 or so clones, 80% to 85% of them singletons, with roughly 2% in the top ten. Unrecorded immune exposure was likely among donors, who were nominally healthy when sampled. Regarding this clone: Its specificity is unknown.

This TCR was recovered from a woman in her 30s in good health and CMV-seronegative. The source material was PBMCs. The J gene is TRBJ1-3, the V gene TRBV5-1, with D unresolved. The CDR3 here is CASSYESSGNTIYF. For the CDR3, the DNA is TGCGCCAGCAGCTATGAGAGCTCTGGAAACACCATATATTTT.